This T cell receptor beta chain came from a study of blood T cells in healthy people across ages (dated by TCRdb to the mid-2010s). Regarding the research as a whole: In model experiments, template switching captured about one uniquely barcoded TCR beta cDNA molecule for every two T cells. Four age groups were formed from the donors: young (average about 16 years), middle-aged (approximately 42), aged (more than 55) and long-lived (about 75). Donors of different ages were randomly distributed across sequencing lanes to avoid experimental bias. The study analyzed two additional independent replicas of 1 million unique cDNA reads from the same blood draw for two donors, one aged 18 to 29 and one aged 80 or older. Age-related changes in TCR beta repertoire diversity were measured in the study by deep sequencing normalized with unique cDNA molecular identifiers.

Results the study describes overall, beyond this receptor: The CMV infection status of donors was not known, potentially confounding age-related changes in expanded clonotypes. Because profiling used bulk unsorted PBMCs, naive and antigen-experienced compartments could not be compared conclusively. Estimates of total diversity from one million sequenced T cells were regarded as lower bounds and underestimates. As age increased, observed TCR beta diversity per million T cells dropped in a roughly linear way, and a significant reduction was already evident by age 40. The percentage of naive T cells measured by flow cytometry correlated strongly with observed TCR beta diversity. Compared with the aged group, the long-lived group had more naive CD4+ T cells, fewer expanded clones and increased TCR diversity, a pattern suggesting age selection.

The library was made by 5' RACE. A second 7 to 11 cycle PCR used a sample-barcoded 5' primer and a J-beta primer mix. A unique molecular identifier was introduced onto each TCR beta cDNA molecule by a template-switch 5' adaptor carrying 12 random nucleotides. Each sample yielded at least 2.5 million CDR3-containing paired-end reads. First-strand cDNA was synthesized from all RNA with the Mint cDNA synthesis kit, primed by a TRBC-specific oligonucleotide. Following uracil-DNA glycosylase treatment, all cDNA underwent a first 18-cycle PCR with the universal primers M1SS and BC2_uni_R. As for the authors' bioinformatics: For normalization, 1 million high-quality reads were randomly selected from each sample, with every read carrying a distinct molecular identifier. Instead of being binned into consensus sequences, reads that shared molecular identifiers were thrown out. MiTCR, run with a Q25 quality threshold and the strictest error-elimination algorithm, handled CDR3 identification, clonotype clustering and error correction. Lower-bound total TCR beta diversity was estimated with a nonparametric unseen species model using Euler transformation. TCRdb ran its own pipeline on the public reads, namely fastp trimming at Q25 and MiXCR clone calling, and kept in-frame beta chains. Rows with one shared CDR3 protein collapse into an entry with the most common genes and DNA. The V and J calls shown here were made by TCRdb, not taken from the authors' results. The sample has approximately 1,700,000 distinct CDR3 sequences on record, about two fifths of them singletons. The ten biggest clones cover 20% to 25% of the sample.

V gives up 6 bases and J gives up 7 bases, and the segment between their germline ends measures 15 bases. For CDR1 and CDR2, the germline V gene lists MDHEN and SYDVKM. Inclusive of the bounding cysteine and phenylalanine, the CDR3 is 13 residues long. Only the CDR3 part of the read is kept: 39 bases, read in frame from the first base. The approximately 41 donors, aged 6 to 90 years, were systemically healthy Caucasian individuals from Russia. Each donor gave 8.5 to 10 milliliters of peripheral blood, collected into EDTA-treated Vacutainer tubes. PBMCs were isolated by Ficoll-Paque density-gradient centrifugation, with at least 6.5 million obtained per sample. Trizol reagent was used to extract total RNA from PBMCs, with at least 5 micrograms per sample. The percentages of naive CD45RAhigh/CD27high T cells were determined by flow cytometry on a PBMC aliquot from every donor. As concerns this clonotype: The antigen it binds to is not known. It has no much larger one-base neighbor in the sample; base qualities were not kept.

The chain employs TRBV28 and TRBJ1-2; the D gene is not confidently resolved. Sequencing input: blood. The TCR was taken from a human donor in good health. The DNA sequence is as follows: TGTGCCAGCAGCGAGACGGAAAGGGTTGGCTACACCTTC. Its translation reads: CASSETERVGYTF.